This TCR beta chain comes out of a study of molecular identifiers for immune sequencing clone quantification. Libraries of naive CD8 cells were prepared from approximately 20,000 to 1,000,000 sorted cells using 10%, 30% or 50% RNA. This clonotype was observed a handful of times. Trimming took 0 bases from V and 5 from J, leaving 29 bases between them. CDR1 and CDR2 from the germline V gene are LGHNA and YSLEER. This CDR3 is built from 20 residues. Both previously described methods and listed TCR primers were employed to make bulk TCR libraries. TCRdb analysed the PCR reads with MiXCR anew, one entry per CDR3 protein. The profile shows approximately 550,000 distinct CDR3 sequences, around 23% of them singletons.

The origin of this receptor is a human donor in good health. Some libraries in this study had Jurkat cell RNA spiked in. Source material: naive CD8+ T cells from blood, with Jurkat cell RNA spiked in. Indicated subset: FACS-sorted CD8+CD4-CCR7+CD45RA+ naive T cells. The rearrangement joins TRBV4-3 to TRBJ2-7; possibly TRBD2 for D (6 bases). CDR3 coding DNA: TGCGCCAGCAGCCAAGACTTTGTGCCAGCGGGCGTAACCCAGTGGAACGAGCAGTACTTC. This codes for CASSQDFVPAGVTQWNEQYF.